This is a list of T cell receptor beta chains from one sample in a study of shared clonotypes between healthy human individuals. Sequencing used immunoSEQ multiplex PCR; TCRdb keeps in-frame clones, though not all of them. The sample consists of about 2 million clones, 85% to 95% of them appearing once. The sample consisted of naive CD4+ T cells sorted from blood. These receptors came from a man aged 18 to 30 in good health. Each CDR3 is given without its conserved first and last residue. Each record gives: CDR3 protein, J gene, clone size, V gene. A row's size may be missing; if present it is once, few, many or a size class.

CDR3: ASSSDGKGSGYT
J: TRBJ1-2
size: .
V: TRBV28

CDR3: SVDKGGHEQY
J: TRBJ2-7
size: .
V: TRBV29-1

CDR3: AISTTGGGTGELF
J: TRBJ2-2
size: .
V: TRBV10-3

CDR3: ASSIGELGSYEQY
J: TRBJ2-7
size: .
V: TRBV19

CDR3: ASRTGETQY
J: TRBJ2-5
size: .
V: TRBV19

CDR3: ASSLVGLGETQY
J: TRBJ2-5
size: once
V: TRBV5-4

CDR3: ASISKRGNTEAF
J: TRBJ1-1
size: .
V: TRBV7-9

CDR3: ASSPNRQGLGNTIY
J: TRBJ1-3
size: .
V: TRBV10-1

CDR3: ASSLLPMEGTPSEAF
J: TRBJ1-1
size: .
V: TRBV28

CDR3: AISEGQSYEQY
J: TRBJ2-7
size: .
V: TRBV10-3

CDR3: ASSLVSAYEQY
J: TRBJ2-7
size: .
V: TRBV7-2

CDR3: ASSPGHPTLGYT
J: TRBJ1-2
size: .
V: TRBV18

CDR3: ASSQDTGVETQY
J: TRBJ2-5
size: .
V: TRBV4-1

CDR3: ASSVDGGTYNEQF
J: TRBJ2-1
size: .
V: TRBV9

CDR3: ASSLGLALNEQF
J: TRBJ2-1
size: .
V: TRBV7-2

CDR3: ASSYWENTEAF
J: TRBJ1-1
size: .
V: TRBV6-6

CDR3: SASTNTEAF
J: TRBJ1-1
size: once
V: TRBV20-1

CDR3: ASVSFFRGRIQETQY
J: TRBJ2-5
size: .
V: TRBV28

CDR3: AISEGLAGGLEQY
J: TRBJ2-7
size: .
V: TRBV10-3

CDR3: ASSSRGSRGGYT
J: TRBJ1-2
size: once
V: TRBV28

CDR3: ASSGGGTDTQY
J: TRBJ2-3
size: .
V: TRBV2

CDR3: ASSYSKGLVGYT
J: TRBJ1-2
size: .
V: TRBV6-5

CDR3: ASSTYNEQF
J: TRBJ2-1
size: once
V: TRBV28

CDR3: ASSEALRTPGELF
J: TRBJ2-2
size: .
V: TRBV6-1

CDR3: ASSRDMNSYEQY
J: TRBJ2-7
size: .
V: TRBV9

CDR3: ASSQLAGAGNEQF
J: TRBJ2-1
size: once
V: TRBV5-1

CDR3: ASSSGTSGGHEQF
J: TRBJ2-1
size: .
V: TRBV13

CDR3: ASSSGQVNEQY
J: TRBJ2-7
size: .
V: TRBV7-2

CDR3: ASSLSAPDRGEKLF
J: TRBJ1-4
size: many
V: TRBV27

CDR3: ASRRVSNTGELF
J: TRBJ2-2
size: .
V: TRBV7-9

CDR3: ASSEAVGGSPLH
J: TRBJ1-6
size: .
V: TRBV6-1

CDR3: ASSLAVWRLESSYNEQF
J: TRBJ2-1
size: once
V: TRBV7-2

CDR3: AWRLGQSGANVLT
J: TRBJ2-6
size: .
V: TRBV30

CDR3: ASSPPGQSYEQY
J: TRBJ2-7
size: .
V: TRBV28

CDR3: ASGQLGAEDTEAF
J: TRBJ1-1
size: .
V: TRBV28

CDR3: ASSLPPASGGWSTDTQY
J: TRBJ2-3
size: .
V: TRBV7-6

CDR3: ASRLGVTETQY
J: TRBJ2-5
size: .
V: TRBV5-1

CDR3: ASGTAGTGAYEQY
J: TRBJ2-7
size: .
V: TRBV12-5

CDR3: ASGVPRDRGSPLH
J: TRBJ1-6
size: once
V: TRBV6-1

CDR3: ASSLSTSGLSYEQY
J: TRBJ2-7
size: .
V: TRBV28

CDR3: ASSPGPGTEAF
J: TRBJ1-1
size: .
V: TRBV5-1

CDR3: ASSQQAGQPASYNEQF
J: TRBJ2-1
size: .
V: TRBV14

CDR3: ASSLEGSNYGYT
J: TRBJ1-2
size: .
V: TRBV7-8

CDR3: ASSQVRSPGGEQF
J: TRBJ2-1
size: .
V: TRBV4-1

CDR3: ASSQGAFYSPLH
J: TRBJ1-6
size: few
V: TRBV27

CDR3: ASWGRSYEQY
J: TRBJ2-7
size: .
V: TRBV28

CDR3: ASSPGLARGEQF
J: TRBJ2-1
size: .
V: TRBV11-2

CDR3: ASSLGTANTEAF
J: TRBJ1-1
size: .
V: TRBV5-1